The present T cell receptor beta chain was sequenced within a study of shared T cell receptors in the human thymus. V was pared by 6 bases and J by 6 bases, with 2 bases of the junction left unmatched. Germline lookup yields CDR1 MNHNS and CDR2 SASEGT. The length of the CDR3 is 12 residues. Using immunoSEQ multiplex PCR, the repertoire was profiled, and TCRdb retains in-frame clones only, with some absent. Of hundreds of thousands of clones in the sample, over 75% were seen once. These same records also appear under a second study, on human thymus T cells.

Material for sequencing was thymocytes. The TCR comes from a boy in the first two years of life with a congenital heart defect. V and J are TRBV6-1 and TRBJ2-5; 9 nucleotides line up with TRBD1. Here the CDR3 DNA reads TGTGCCAGCAGGGGACAGGGAAAGACCCAGTACTTC. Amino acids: CASRGQGKTQYF.